This T cell receptor (beta chain) stems from a study of T cell repertoires in cytomegalovirus infection. This clonotype came up many times. Each CDR3 protein gets one entry after TCRdb re-called the reads with MiXCR. The table shows around 310,000 distinct CDR3 sequences, with roughly a sixth occurring only once. The clonotype was recovered from a human donor in good health (CMV status not recorded). Some clones in this sample may be carry-over from other donors' samples. The sample comprised PBMCs.

In DNA, the CDR3 is TGTGCCAGCAGCACACAGCCAGGGTTAGCCCACGAGCAGTACTTC. It specifies CASSTQPGLAHEQYF. V gene TRBV7-8 combines with J gene TRBJ2-7; possibly TRBD1 for D (5 bases). Germline V gene sequence: CDR1 SGHVS, CDR2 FQNEAQ. This CDR3 region has 15 residues. V lost 5 bases and J lost 5, with 19 bases in between.